This TCR beta chain was captured in a study of CD4 T cells in relation to SARS-CoV-2 and coronaviruses (dated by TCRdb to 2020 to 2023). In the study overall: The ViraFEST assay cultured PBMCs with antigen for about eleven days, then sequenced TCR beta CDR3s to find antigen-specific clonal expansions. Across all 12 patients in the full convalescent cohort, ages ranged from about 20 to 80 years, with a median of 38. The approximately 12 convalescent patients included 8 males and 4 females; two subjects were Hispanic. HLA restriction was mapped for shared crossreactive spike epitopes using patient-derived lymphoblastoid cell lines. The study assessed, at the TCR clonotype level, memory CD4+ T cell crossreactivity between SARS-CoV-2 and common cold coronavirus spike proteins. The Adaptive Biotechnologies TCR-sequencing kit was used to sequence samples from three pre-COVID donors and the naive versus memory experiments, while other data came from Illumina-based sequencing. A different, Illumina-based TCR-beta assay was used to sequence expansion assays from other donors in the study. Findings and caveats that apply to the study as a whole: Naive versus memory sequencing indicated the assay detects memory recall responses rather than primary responses primed during culture. The study was constrained by small numbers of patients and of tested TCRs. Crossreactivity analysis centred on spike protein, so crossreactivity against other viral proteins was not assessed. Compared with monoreactive clones, crossreactive clones had significantly weaker SARS-CoV-2-driven expansion, a result consistent with antigenic imprinting. In around two thirds of donors, memory CD4+ clonotypes turned up that crossrecognized SARS-CoV-2 and at least one common cold coronavirus spike. Because no donor provided both pre-pandemic and post-infection samples, tracing the source of pre-existing responses was limited.

Comments on this clone: What antigen it recognizes has not been identified. No base qualities exist here, and no much larger clone lies one base off it.

Naive and memory CD4+ T cells were separated from cryopreserved PBMCs through CD4 enrichment, which was followed by EasySep naive CD4+ T cell enrichment. Sorted naive or memory CD4+ T cells (10^5) were cultured 1:1 with T cell-depleted PBMCs and CEF peptides for over eight days. In general, triplicate replicate wells were used for every peptide culture condition. Ficoll-Paque PLUS gradient centrifugation was used to isolate PBMCs from leukapheresis product or whole blood. PBMCs were either used fresh in the expansion assay or cryopreserved at -140 degrees C. The QIAamp Micro DNA Kit was used to extract genomic DNA from the CD4+ T cells. From the cysteine up to the phenylalanine, the CDR3 has a length of 15 residues. The kept DNA is CDR3 alone, 45 bases in frame from the first base. V has 1 base trimmed and J has 5 bases trimmed; junction bases matching no gene number 3. The germline V gene gives CDR1 as SGHAT and CDR2 as FQNNGV.

Survey-level immunoSEQ TCR-beta sequencing was performed on DNA from CEF-cultured naive and memory CD4+ T cells. In the paper's pipeline: During preprocessing, nonproductive sequences were discarded, as were any CDR3s that did not begin with C, did not end with F or W, or were shorter than 7 amino acids. The MANAFEST web app was used to call antigen-specific clonotypes on the basis of expansion compared with the reference and with other culture wells. A clone was considered positive if significant expansion relative to the reference culture was observed in 2 of 3 replicate wells at an FDR below 0.05. To be called positive, a clone also had to show significant expansion compared with every other tandem well and an odds ratio greater than 5. Cultured and uncultured naive and memory CD4+ repertoires were searched for previously identified spike- and CEF-reactive CDR3s. CDR3 homology was quantified as pairwise Levenshtein distance, calculated with the stringdist R package after three terminal residues were trimmed from each end. TCRdb obtained this table from immuneACCESS and retained in-frame rearrangements with V and J assigned. These tables miss some clones; where compared with another copy, unresolved V genes account for less than half of the shortfall, and the remainder is unexplained. From that table come the V and J calls and clone size; the DNA was used to work out D and trimming. This sample has 35,000 to 40,000 clones in its table, and approximately 81% of those were observed once. Clones ranked in the top ten supply 3.5% to 5% of the sample.

The V gene is TRBV11-2 and the J gene is TRBJ2-1; 9 bases in the middle match TRBD2. This TCR was sampled from an adult with COVID-19. The sample was naive CD4+ T cells from PBMCs, cultured in vitro. In light of the paper, this sample's cell subset or site label describes: naive CD4+ T cells isolated by negative enrichment. The sequenced DNA is TGTGCCAGCAGCTTAGTAGCGGGAGAAAACAATGAGCAGTTCTTC. Translated, it gives CASSLVAGENNEQFF.